This T cell receptor beta chain is drawn from a study of identical twins. To note about this clonotype: The antigen remains unidentified.

Each CDR3 protein is one row after TCRdb ran MiXCR on the 5' RACE reads. The table records about 900,000 distinct CDR3 sequences, approximately 13% of them present only once. Findings and caveats of the study: Interpretation of the results relied on cross-sectional statistical analysis and not on following the same donors.

CDR1 and CDR2 from the germline V gene are SSHAT and FNYEAQ (reference sequence). Trimming shortened V by 4 bases and J by 11 bases, and 24 bases separated the two germline ends. The CDR3 runs 16 residues. These data are also associated with another study on yellow fever vaccine responses in identical twins.

Material for sequencing was PBMCs. The receptor's source is a young woman in good health. This rearrangement joins TRBV7-7 to TRBJ1-5; D perhaps matches TRBD1 (6 bases). This CDR3 reads CASSSPGHPRGIAQHF. As DNA, the CDR3 is TGTGCCAGCAGCTCCCCGGGACACCCAAGAGGTATTGCCCAGCATTTT.